The next 26 T cell receptor beta chains were all read from a single sample in a study of cytomegalovirus exposure and HLA in healthy donors (TCRdb year 2017). The library was obtained by the immunoSEQ multiplex PCR assay. The multiplex PCR relied on a mix of 60 forward primers for TCR Vbeta segments and 13 reverse primers for TCR Jbeta segments. TCRdb retrieved this table from immuneACCESS and kept in-frame rearrangements only. Not all clones are present; in checked studies, unresolved V genes account for under half, and no reason is known for the remainder. For this sample the table gives about 93,000 clones, of which 65% to 85% were detected only once. Clones ranked in the top ten supply 3.8% of the sample. The sample consisted of PBMCs. Receptors originate from a man between 45 and 60 years old in good health and CMV-seronegative.

The rearrangement links TRBV4-2 to TRBJ2-7, with 7 positions matching TRBD2. The germline V gene has CDR1 LGHNA and CDR2 YNFKEQ. J lost 1 base, V lost 0 bases, and 3 bases had no gene match. The CDR3 covers 15 residues. CDR3 sequence reads: CASSQESGASYEQYF. The DNA of the CDR3 is TGTGCCAGCAGCCAAGAAAGCGGGGCTTCCTACGAGCAGTACTTC.

The V gene is TRBV6-1, the J gene TRBJ2-5; a weak D match, TRBD2 (5 bases). V gave up 0 bases and J gave up 1 base, with 9 bases separating them. Looked up from germline, CDR1 is MNHNS and CDR2 is SASEGT. This CDR3 spans 15 amino acids. In nucleotides, the CDR3 is TGTGCCAGCAGTGAAGCGAGCGGAATCCAAGAGACCCAGTACTTC. Encoded protein: CASSEASGIQETQYF.

Turning to this clone: One end of the junction fails to match germline, which may point to a read error. The chain combines TRBV9 with TRBJ1-5; weak D call: TRBD1 (6 bases). This CDR3 spans 18 amino acids. Germline V lookup: CDR1 SGDLS, CDR2 YYNGEE. As DNA, the CDR3 is TGTGCCAGCAGTGGGGGCGGTGTCACAGGTGGGGCCCTTCAGCCCCGGCATTTT. It specifies CASSGGGVTGGALQPRHF.

The V gene is TRBV5-4, the J gene TRBJ1-4; no clear D. This CDR3 has 15 amino acids. Trimming left V 0 bases short and J 0 bases short, with 6 bases between. Germline V gives CDR1 SGHNT, CDR2 YYREEE (reference sequence). The CDR3 loop is CASSLDRATNEKLFF. In DNA form, the CDR3 reads TGTGCCAGCAGCTTGGACAGAGCAACTAATGAAAAACTGTTTTTT.

V and J are TRBV9 and TRBJ2-1; 12 bases line up with TRBD2. The CDR3 length is 16 residues. Per the germline V gene, CDR1 is SGDLS and CDR2 is YYNGEE. The J segment lost 6 bases and the V segment lost 3 bases, leaving 7 bases of the junction unmatched. The DNA of the CDR3 is TGTGCCAGCAGCGCCCCGACTAGCGGGAGTGGCAATGAGCAGTTCTTC. Translated: CASSAPTSGSGNEQFF.

This sequence joins TRBV29-1 and TRBJ2-1; 11 positions agree with TRBD2. Germline CDR1 reads SQVTM; CDR2 reads ANQGSEA. The CDR3 consists of 14 residues. The V and J ends lost 8 bases and 5 bases, in that order; junction bases with no gene match: 8. The CDR3: CSIRWGLADNEQFF. CDR3 coding DNA: TGCAGCATCCGGTGGGGACTAGCGGACAATGAGCAGTTCTTC.

The chain is built from TRBV5-1 and TRBJ2-2; 8 bases match TRBD1. This CDR3 is built from 16 residues. The V segment lost 3 bases and the J segment 3 bases; nucleotides outside the gene matches: 7. Germline-derived CDR1 and CDR2 are SGHRS and YFSETQ. The CDR3 nucleotides read TGCGCCAGCAGCTCCGGACAGGGTGGAGACACCGGGGAGCTGTTTTTT. Translation: CASSSGQGGDTGELFF. Looking up the rest from reference TRBV5-1 and TRBJ2-2 gives the full variable domain: KAGVTQTPRYLIKTRGQQVTLSCSPISGHRSVSWYQQTPGQGLQFLFEYFSETQRNKGNFPGRFSGRQFSNSRSEMNVSTLELGDSALYLCASSSGQGGDTGELFFGEGSRLTVL.

This chain joins TRBV4-2 and TRBJ2-1, with 10 nucleotides matching TRBD2. The CDR3 spans 17 residues. Trimming cost V 0 bases and J 9 bases; bases outside gene matches: 11. Per germline, CDR1 LGHNA and CDR2 YNFKEQ. This CDR3 reads CASSQESLGAGGGEQFF. The CDR3 DNA follows: TGTGCCAGCAGCCAAGAAAGTCTGGGAGCGGGAGGGGGTGAGCAGTTCTTC.

This rearrangement joins TRBV2 to TRBJ1-2; D not resolved. Between the trimmed V and J ends, which lost 0 bases and 8 bases, there was a span of 13 bases. The CDR3 runs 14 residues. Per the germline V gene, CDR1 is SNHLY and CDR2 is FYNNEI. The CDR3 reads CASSEAWRVNGYTF. The CDR3 nucleotides read TGTGCCAGCAGTGAAGCTTGGAGGGTAAACGGCTACACCTTC.

This clone was recorded once. The gene calls are TRBV29-1 and TRBJ2-1, with 8 bases that match TRBD1. V was clipped by 3 bases and J by 2 bases; unmatched bases: 6. Germline-derived CDR1 and CDR2 are SQVTM and ANQGSEA. This CDR3 has 15 amino acids. The CDR3 region is CSVEGNRGTYNEQFF. CDR3 sequence (DNA): TGCAGCGTTGAGGGAAACAGGGGGACCTACAATGAGCAGTTCTTC.

This clone has only a few counts. Germline is not matched at one junction end, which may reflect a read error. V is TRBV6-5 and J is TRBJ1-2; perhaps TRBD1 as D (5 bases). Germline V gives CDR1 MNHEY, CDR2 SVGAGI. The length of the CDR3 is 14 residues. The DNA of the CDR3 is TGTGCCATCAGTGGTCGAAGGGGTGACTATGGCTACACCTTC. Its protein is CAISGRRGDYGYTF.

The rearrangement links TRBV29-1 to TRBJ1-4; D not certain. Germline loops: CDR1 SQVTM, CDR2 ANQGSEA. The length of the CDR3 is 14 residues. V lost 6 bases and J 5 bases, leaving 16 bases between the germline ends. The CDR3 region is CSVSPGGSNEKLFF. The CDR3 bases are TGCAGCGTCTCCCCCGGAGGGTCGAATGAAAAACTGTTTTTT.

In its sample, this clone was seen a few times. CDR3 residues: CASALAGGPSDTQYF. CDR3 bases: TGTGCCAGCGCCCTAGCGGGAGGGCCTTCCGATACGCAGTATTTT. The chain combines TRBV7-3 with TRBJ2-3; 12 nucleotides line up with TRBD2. After removal of 8 bases from V and 6 bases from J, the junction contained 9 bases not matched to a gene. Germline CDR1 and CDR2: SGHTA and FQGTGA. The CDR3 runs 15 residues. The whole variable domain, filled in from reference TRBV7-3 and TRBJ2-3, reads GAGVSQTPSNKVTEKGKYVELRCDPISGHTALYWYRQSLGQGPEFLIYFQGTGAADDSGLPNDRFFAVRPEGSVSTLKIQRTERGDSAVYLCASALAGGPSDTQYFGPGTRLTVL.

The chain links TRBV6-6 to TRBJ1-3; TRBD1 matches at 7 bases. Germline V gene data show CDR1 as MNHNY and CDR2 as SVGAGI (reference sequence). The CDR3 length is 14 residues. The V gene end was trimmed by 5 bases and the J gene end by 4 bases; junction bases not matched to a gene: 5. The CDR3 coding sequence is TGTGCCAGCAGTGTCGGGACAGCCGGAAACACCATATATTTT. Its protein is CASSVGTAGNTIYF.

The chain joins TRBV6-5 to TRBJ1-1, with D unclear. V lost 6 bases to trimming and J lost 5 bases, with 16 bases between them. The germline gives CDR1 MNHEY, CDR2 SVGAGI. There are 14 residues in the CDR3. The CDR3 DNA is TGTGCCAGCAGGGACTTAGCCCCGAAGACTGAAGCTTTCTTT. It yields the protein CASRDLAPKTEAFF.

The chain uses TRBV20-1 and TRBJ2-5; D remains ambiguous. Germline V gene lookup returns CDR1 DFQATT and CDR2 SNEGSKA (reference sequence). This CDR3 contains 11 residues. The V and J ends lost 5 bases and 4 bases respectively, with 8 bases between them. CDR3 nucleotides: TGCAGTGCTCGGGTAATAGAGACCCAGTACTTC. As protein: CSARVIETQYF.

The chain links TRBV7-2 to TRBJ1-6; 7 bases match TRBD1. The V segment lost 0 bases and the J segment 3 bases; nucleotides outside the gene matches: 5. The CDR3 totals 17 residues. From germline, CDR1 is SGHTA and CDR2 FQGNSA. CDR3 sequence: CASSLAGTEGYNSPLHF. The CDR3 DNA reads TGTGCCAGCAGCTTAGCAGGGACAGAGGGCTATAATTCACCCCTCCACTTT.

The chain is built from TRBV9 and TRBJ1-3; no clear D. CDR3 length: 16 residues. Germline CDR1 reads SGDLS; CDR2 reads YYNGEE. Trimming pared 0 bases from V and 4 bases from J, leaving 14 bases between. The CDR3 DNA follows: TGTGCCAGCAGCGTAGCCTCCTCTTTTTCCGGAAACACCATATATTTT. This encodes CASSVASSFSGNTIYF.

The chain couples TRBV28 to TRBJ2-7, with TRBD1 matching 7 bases. Germline assignment: CDR1 MDHEN and CDR2 SYDVKM. The J segment lost 1 base and the V segment lost 7 bases, leaving 1 base of the junction unmatched. The CDR3 runs to 12 residues. CDR3 sequence: CASKQGSYEQYF. In nucleotides, the CDR3 is TGTGCCAGCAAACAGGGGTCCTACGAGCAGTACTTC.

The chain is built from TRBV5-1 and TRBJ2-1, with D possibly being TRBD1 (6 bases). There are 15 residues in the CDR3. Germline loops: CDR1 SGHRS, CDR2 YFSETQ. The ends were cut back, 0 bases at V and 8 bases at J, with 15 bases in the middle. The CDR3 loop reads CASSLVGGLVHEQFF. The CDR3, as DNA: TGCGCCAGCAGCTTGGTTGGGGGCTTGGTGCATGAGCAGTTCTTC.

J is TRBJ2-5 and V is TRBV19; TRBD2 matches 7 bases. This CDR3 has 15 amino acids. Germline CDR1 and CDR2: LNHDA and SQIVND (reference sequence). The J segment lost 1 base and the V segment lost 6 bases, leaving 8 bases of the junction unmatched. CDR3 loop: CASSLAGRAQETQYF. DNA of the CDR3: TGTGCCAGTAGCTTAGCGGGCAGGGCCCAAGAGACCCAGTACTTC.

J is TRBJ2-1 and V is TRBV11-2; D possibly corresponds to TRBD1 (6 bases). Germline values: CDR1 SGHAT, CDR2 FQNNGV. The CDR3 contains 15 residues. Between the trimmed V and J ends, which lost 0 bases and 7 bases, there was a span of 13 bases. CDR3 amino acids: CASSLDRGNWNEQFF. The CDR3 DNA follows: TGTGCCAGCAGCTTAGACAGGGGTAATTGGAATGAGCAGTTCTTC.

V is TRBV4-1 and J is TRBJ2-1; 7 bases align to TRBD2. With V trimmed by 1 base and J by 3 bases, 3 bases remained unmatched. Germline-derived CDR1 and CDR2 are MGHRA and YSYEKL. The length of the CDR3 is 15 residues. Here the CDR3 DNA reads TGCGCCAGCAGCCAAGGCCTAGCGGTCTACAATGAGCAGTTCTTC. Amino acid sequence: CASSQGLAVYNEQFF.

V usage is TRBV19 and J usage is TRBJ2-3; TRBD2 aligns across 7 bases. CDR3 length: 13 amino acids. V lost 6 bases and J lost 2; bases outside the gene matches: 2. Looked up from germline, CDR1 is LNHDA and CDR2 is SQIVND (reference sequence). The CDR3 sequence: CASRSGNTDTQYF. The CDR3 DNA sequence: TGTGCCAGTAGAAGCGGGAACACAGATACGCAGTATTTT.

The chain recombines TRBV7-9 with TRBJ1-1; D remains unclear. The ends were cut back, 4 bases at V and 3 bases at J, with 6 bases in the middle. Germline CDR1 SEHNR, CDR2 FQNEAQ (reference sequence). This CDR3 region has 12 residues. The CDR3 region has the DNA TGTGCCAGCAGCTCGGCGGACACTGAAGCTTTCTTT. Protein: CASSSADTEAFF. The full variable domain, completed using reference TRBV7-9 and TRBJ1-1, is DTGVSQNPRHKITKRGQNVTFRCDPISEHNRLYWYRQTLGQGPEFLTYFQNEAQLEKSRLLSDRFSAERPKGSFSTLEIQRTEQGDSAMYLCASSSADTEAFFGQGTRLTVV.

In DNA, the CDR3 is TGTGCCAGCAGCTTGGGCCGAGGAGGGAGTAAAACGGATACGCAGTATTTT. It specifies CASSLGRGGSKTDTQYF. The rearrangement links TRBV5-6 to TRBJ2-3, with D possibly being TRBD2 (6 bases). Looked up from germline, CDR1 is SGHDT and CDR2 is YYEEEE. V was clipped by 0 bases and J by 6 bases, with 20 bases between them. The length of the CDR3 is 17 residues.